This TCR beta chain was captured in a study of blood T cell repertoires in COVID-19. The CDR3 is 18 residues long. Germline assignment: CDR1 MNHEY and CDR2 SVGEGT. Deletions cut 2 bases from V and 0 bases from J, with 17 bases between. As handled by the study authors: Researchers report that nucleated cell counts were estimated from reference gene primer amplification. The method was immunoSEQ multiplex PCR; TCRdb's version includes in-frame clones alone and lacks a portion of them. The DNA was the basis for D and trimming; V, J and clone size are from that table. The sample shows roughly 250,000 clones, approximately 84% of them seen only once.

The sequenced sample was peripheral blood. The chain combines TRBV6-2 or TRBV6-3 with TRBJ2-1; TRBD1 is a possible D gene (5 bases). This TCR came from a man aged 40-49 years with acute or convalescent COVID-19. This CDR3 reads CASSYDIRVPSSYNEQFF. CDR3 sequence (DNA): TGTGCCAGCAGTTACGATATCAGGGTCCCCTCCTCCTACAATGAGCAGTTCTTC.